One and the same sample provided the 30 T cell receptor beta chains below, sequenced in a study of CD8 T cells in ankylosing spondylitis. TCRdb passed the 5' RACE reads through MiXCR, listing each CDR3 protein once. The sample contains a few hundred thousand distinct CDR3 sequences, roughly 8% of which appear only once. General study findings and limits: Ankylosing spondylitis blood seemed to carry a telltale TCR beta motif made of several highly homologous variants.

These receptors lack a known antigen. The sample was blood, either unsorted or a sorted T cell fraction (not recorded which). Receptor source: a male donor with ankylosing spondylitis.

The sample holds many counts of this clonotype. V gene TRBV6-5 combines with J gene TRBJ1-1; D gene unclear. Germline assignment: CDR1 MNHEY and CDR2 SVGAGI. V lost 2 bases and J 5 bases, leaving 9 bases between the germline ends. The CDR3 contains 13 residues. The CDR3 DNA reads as TGTGCCAGCAGTTACCCCCGGGGAACTGAAGCTTTCTTT. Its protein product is CASSYPRGTEAFF.

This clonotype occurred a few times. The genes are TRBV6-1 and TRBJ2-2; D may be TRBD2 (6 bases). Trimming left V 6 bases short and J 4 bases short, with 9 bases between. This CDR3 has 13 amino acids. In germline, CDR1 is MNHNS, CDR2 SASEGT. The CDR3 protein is CASRRDGTGELFF. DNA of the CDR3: TGTGCCAGCAGGCGGGACGGCACCGGGGAGCTGTTTTTT.

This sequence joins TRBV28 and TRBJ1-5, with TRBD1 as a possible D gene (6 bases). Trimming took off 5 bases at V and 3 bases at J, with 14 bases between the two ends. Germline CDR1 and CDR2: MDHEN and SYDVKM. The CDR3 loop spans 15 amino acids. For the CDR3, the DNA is TGTGCCAGCAGTAGGACAGTCCGAACCAATCAGCCCCAGCATTTT. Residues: CASSRTVRTNQPQHF.

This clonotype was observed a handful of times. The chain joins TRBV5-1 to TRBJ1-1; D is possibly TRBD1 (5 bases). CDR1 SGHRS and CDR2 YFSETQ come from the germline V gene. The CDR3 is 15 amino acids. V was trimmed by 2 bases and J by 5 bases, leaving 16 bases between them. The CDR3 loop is CASSLAGFSGTEAFF. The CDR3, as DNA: TGCGCCAGCAGCTTAGCAGGGTTTTCAGGGACTGAAGCTTTCTTT.

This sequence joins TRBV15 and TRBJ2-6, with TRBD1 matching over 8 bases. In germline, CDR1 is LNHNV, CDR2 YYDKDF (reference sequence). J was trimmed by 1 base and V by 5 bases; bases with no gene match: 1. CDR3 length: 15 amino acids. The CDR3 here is CATSRTGSGANVLTF. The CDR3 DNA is TGTGCCACCAGCCGGACAGGGTCTGGGGCCAACGTCCTGACTTTC.

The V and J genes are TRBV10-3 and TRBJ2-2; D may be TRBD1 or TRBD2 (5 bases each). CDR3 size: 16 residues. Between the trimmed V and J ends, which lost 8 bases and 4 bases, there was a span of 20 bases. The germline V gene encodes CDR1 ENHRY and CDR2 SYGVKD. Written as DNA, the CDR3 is TGTGCCATCTCGACCGGGGCCTCCGACGGCACCGGGGAGCTGTTTTTT. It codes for CAISTGASDGTGELFF.

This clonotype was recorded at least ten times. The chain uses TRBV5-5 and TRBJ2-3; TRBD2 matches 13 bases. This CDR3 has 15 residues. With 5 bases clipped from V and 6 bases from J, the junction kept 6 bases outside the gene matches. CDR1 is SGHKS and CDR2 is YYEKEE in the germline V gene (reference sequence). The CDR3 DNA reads TGTGCCAGCAGACAGACTAGCGGGAGGTGGGATACGCAGTATTTT. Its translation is CASRQTSGRWDTQYF.

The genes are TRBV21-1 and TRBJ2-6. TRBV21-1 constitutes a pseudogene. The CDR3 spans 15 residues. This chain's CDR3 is CASNTKRSGANVLTF. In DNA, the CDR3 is TGTGCCAGCAATACGAAGCGCTCTGGGGCCAACGTCCTGACTTTC.

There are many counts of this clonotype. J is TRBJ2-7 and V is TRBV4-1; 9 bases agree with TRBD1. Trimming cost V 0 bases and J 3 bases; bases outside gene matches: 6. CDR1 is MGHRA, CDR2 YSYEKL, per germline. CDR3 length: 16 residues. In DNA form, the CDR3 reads TGCGCCAGCAGCCAAGATCCCCGGACAGGGGACTACGAGCAGTACTTC. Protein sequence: CASSQDPRTGDYEQYF.

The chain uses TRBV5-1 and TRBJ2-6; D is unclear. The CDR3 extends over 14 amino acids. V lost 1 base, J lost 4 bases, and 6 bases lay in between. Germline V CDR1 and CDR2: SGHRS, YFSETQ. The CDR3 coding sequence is TGCGCCAGCAGCTTGAGTTTCGGGGCCAACGTCCTGACTTTC. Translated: CASSLSFGANVLTF.

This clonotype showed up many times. CDR3 DNA sequence: TGTGCCAGCAGCCCCAACCCTACAGGCTCTGGAAACACCATATATTTT. Translated, it gives CASSPNPTGSGNTIYF. J is TRBJ1-3 and V is TRBV7-2; tentative D call: TRBD1 (5 bases). The CDR3 covers 16 residues. CDR1 and CDR2 from the germline V gene are SGHTA and FQGNSA. V dropped 5 bases and J dropped 0 bases, with 14 bases sitting between them.

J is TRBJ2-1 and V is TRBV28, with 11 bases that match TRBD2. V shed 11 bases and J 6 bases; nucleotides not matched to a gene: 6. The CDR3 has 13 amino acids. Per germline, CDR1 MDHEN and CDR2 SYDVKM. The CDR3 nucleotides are TGTGCCGGAGGACTAGCGGGCAGCAATGAGCAGTTCTTC. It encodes CAGGLAGSNEQFF.

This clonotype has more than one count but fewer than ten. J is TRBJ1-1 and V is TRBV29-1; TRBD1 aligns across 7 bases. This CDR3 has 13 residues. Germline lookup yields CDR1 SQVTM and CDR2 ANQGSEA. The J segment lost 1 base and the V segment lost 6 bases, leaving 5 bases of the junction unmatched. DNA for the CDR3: TGCAGCGTGACGGAGGGGGCGAACACTGAAGCTTTCTTT. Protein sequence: CSVTEGANTEAFF.

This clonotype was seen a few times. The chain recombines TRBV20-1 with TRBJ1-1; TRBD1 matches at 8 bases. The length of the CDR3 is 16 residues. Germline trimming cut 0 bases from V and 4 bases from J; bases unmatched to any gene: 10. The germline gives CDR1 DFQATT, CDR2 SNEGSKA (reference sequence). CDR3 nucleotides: TGCAGTGCTAGAGATCAGGGGGCGGGGGGGGTCACTGAAGCTTTCTTT. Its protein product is CSARDQGAGGVTEAFF.

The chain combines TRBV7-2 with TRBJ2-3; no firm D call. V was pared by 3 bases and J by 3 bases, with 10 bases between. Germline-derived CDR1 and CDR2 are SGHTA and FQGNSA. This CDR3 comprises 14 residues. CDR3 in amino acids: CASSFRDATDTQYF. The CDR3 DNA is TGTGCCAGCAGCTTCCGTGATGCGACAGATACGCAGTATTTT.

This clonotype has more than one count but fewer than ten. The CDR3 loop reads CSANPAGGREQYF. Written as DNA, the CDR3 is TGCAGTGCTAATCCGGCGGGAGGGCGGGAGCAGTACTTC. The chain has TRBV20-1 and TRBJ2-7; 9 bases agree with TRBD2. The V gene end was trimmed by 4 bases and the J gene end by 7 bases; junction bases not matched to a gene: 8. CDR1 DFQATT and CDR2 SNEGSKA come from the germline V gene (reference sequence). The CDR3 consists of 13 residues.

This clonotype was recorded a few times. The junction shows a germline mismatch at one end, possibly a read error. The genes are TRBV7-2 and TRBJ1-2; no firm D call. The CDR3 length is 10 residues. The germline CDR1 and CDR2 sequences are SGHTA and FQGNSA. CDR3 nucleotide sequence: TGTGCCAGCGGCTTAAGGGGCTACACCTTC. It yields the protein CASGLRGYTF.

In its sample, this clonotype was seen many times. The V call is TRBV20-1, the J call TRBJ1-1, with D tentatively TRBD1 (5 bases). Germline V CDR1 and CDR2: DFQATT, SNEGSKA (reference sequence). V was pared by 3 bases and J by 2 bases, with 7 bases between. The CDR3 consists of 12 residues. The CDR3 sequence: CSARRTNTEAFF. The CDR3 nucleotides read TGCAGTGCTAGGAGGACAAACACTGAAGCTTTCTTT.

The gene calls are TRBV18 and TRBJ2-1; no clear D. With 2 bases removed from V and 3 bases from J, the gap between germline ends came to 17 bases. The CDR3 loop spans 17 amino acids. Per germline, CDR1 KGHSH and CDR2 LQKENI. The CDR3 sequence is CASSPRAAGSFYNEQFF. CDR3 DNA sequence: TGTGCCAGCTCACCAAGGGCAGCCGGTAGCTTCTACAATGAGCAGTTCTTC.

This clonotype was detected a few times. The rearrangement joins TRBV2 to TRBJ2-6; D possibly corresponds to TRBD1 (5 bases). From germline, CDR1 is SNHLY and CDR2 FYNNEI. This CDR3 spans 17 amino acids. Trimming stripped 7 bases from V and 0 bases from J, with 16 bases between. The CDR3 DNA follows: TGTGCCAGCACTCTCGACAGACCCGACTCTGGGGCCAACGTCCTGACTTTC. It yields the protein CASTLDRPDSGANVLTF.

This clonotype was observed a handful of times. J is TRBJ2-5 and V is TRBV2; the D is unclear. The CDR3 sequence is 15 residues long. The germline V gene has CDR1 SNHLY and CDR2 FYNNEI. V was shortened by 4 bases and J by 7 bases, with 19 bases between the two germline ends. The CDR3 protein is CASSGWKGIDWTQYF. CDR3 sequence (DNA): TGTGCCAGCAGTGGGTGGAAGGGAATTGATTGGACCCAGTACTTC.

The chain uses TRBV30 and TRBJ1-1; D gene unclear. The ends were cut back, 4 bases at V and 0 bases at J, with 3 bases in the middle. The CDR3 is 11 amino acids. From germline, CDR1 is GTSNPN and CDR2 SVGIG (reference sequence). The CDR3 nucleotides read TGTGCCTGGACGGTGAACACTGAAGCTTTCTTT. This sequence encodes CAWTVNTEAFF.

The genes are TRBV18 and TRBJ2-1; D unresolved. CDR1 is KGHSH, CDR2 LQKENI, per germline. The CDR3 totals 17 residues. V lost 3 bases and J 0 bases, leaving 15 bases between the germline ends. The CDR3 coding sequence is TGTGCCAGCTCACCGATATACACGGTGAGCTCCTACAATGAGCAGTTCTTC. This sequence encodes CASSPIYTVSSYNEQFF.

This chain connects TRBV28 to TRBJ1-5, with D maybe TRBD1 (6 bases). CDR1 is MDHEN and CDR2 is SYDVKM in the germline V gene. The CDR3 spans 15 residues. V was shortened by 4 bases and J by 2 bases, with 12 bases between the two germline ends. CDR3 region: CASSSGGAGNQPQHF. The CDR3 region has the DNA TGTGCCAGCAGTTCTGGGGGCGCGGGCAATCAGCCCCAGCATTTT.

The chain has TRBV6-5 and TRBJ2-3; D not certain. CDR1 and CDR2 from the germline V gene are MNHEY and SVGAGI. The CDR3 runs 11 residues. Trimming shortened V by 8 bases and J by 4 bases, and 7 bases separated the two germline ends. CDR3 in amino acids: CASQRADTQYF. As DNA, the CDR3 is TGTGCCAGCCAGAGAGCAGATACGCAGTATTTT.

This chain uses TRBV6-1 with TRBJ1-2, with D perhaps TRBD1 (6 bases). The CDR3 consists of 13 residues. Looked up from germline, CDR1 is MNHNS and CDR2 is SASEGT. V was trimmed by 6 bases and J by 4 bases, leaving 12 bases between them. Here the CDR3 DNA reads TGTGCCAGCAGCCCCGACAGGCGCTATGGCTACACCTTC. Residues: CASSPDRRYGYTF.

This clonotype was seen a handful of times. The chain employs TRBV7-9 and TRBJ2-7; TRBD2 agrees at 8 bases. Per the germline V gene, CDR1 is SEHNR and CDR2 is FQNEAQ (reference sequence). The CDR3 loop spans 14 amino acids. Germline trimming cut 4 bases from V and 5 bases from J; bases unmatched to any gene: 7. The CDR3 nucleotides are TGTGCCAGCAGCTCCGGGGGGGCCCTTCACGAGCAGTACTTC. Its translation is CASSSGGALHEQYF.

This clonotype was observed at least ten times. The CDR3 region is CSATGLSYNEQFF. The CDR3 DNA reads as TGCAGCGCGACGGGACTTTCCTACAATGAGCAGTTCTTC. V usage is TRBV29-1 and J usage is TRBJ2-1; tentative D call: TRBD2 (6 bases). The CDR3 length is 13 residues. Looked up from germline, CDR1 is SQVTM and CDR2 is ANQGSEA. Trimming cost V 7 bases and J 1 base, with 11 bases left between them.

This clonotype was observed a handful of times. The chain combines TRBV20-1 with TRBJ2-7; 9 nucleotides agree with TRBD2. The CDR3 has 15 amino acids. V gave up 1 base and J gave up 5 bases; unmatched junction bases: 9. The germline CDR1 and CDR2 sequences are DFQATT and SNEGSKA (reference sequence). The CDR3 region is CSARVPFSGSNEQYF. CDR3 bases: TGCAGTGCTAGAGTCCCGTTTAGCGGGAGTAACGAGCAGTACTTC.

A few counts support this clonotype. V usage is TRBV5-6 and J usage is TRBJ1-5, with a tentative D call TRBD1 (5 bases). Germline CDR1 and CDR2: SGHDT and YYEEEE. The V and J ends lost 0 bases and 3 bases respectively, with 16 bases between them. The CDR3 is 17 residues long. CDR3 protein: CASSLGMGGLANQPQHF. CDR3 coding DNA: TGTGCCAGCAGCTTGGGGATGGGGGGTTTGGCCAATCAGCCCCAGCATTTT. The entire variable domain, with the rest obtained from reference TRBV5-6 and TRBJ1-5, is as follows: DAGVTQSPTHLIKTRGQQVTLRCSPKSGHDTVSWYQQALGQGPQFIFQYYEEEERQRGNFPDRFSGHQFPNYSSELNVNALLLGDSALYLCASSLGMGGLANQPQHFGDGTRLSIL.